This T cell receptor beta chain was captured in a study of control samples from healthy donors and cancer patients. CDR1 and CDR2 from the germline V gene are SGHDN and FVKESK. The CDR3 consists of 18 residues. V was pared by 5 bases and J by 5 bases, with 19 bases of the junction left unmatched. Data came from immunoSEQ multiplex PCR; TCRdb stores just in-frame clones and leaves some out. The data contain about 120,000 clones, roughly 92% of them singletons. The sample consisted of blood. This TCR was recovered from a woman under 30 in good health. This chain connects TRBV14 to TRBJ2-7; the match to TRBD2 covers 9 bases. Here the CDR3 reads CASSITSQYAGGSDEQYF. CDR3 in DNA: TGTGCCAGCAGCATAACCAGTCAGTATGCGGGAGGGTCCGACGAGCAGTACTTC.